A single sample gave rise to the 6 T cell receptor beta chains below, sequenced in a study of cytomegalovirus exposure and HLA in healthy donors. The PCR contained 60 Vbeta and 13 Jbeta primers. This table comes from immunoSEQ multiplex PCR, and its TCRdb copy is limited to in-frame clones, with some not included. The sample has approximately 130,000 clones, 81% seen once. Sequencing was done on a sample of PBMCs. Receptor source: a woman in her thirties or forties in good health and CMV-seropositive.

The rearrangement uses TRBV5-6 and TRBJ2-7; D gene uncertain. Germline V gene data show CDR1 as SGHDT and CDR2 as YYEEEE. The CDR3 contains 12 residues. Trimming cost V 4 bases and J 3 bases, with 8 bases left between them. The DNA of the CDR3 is TGTGCCAGCAGCCCCGCCGGCTACGAGCAGTACTTC. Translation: CASSPAGYEQYF.

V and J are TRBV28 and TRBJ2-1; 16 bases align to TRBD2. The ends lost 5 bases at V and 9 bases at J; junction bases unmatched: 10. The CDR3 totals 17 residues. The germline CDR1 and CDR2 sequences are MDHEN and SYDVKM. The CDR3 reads CASSRAGTSGRDGEQFF. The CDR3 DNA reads TGTGCCAGCAGTCGAGCGGGGACTAGCGGGAGGGACGGTGAGCAGTTCTTC.

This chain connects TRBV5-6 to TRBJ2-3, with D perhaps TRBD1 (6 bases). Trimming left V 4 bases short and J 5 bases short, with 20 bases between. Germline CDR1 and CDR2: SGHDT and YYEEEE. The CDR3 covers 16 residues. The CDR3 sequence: CASSPPRGGEVDTQYF. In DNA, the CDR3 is TGTGCCAGCAGCCCCCCCAGGGGCGGTGAAGTAGATACGCAGTATTTT. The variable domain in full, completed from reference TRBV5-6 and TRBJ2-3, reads DAGVTQSPTHLIKTRGQQVTLRCSPKSGHDTVSWYQQALGQGPQFIFQYYEEEERQRGNFPDRFSGHQFPNYSSELNVNALLLGDSALYLCASSPPRGGEVDTQYFGPGTRLTVL.

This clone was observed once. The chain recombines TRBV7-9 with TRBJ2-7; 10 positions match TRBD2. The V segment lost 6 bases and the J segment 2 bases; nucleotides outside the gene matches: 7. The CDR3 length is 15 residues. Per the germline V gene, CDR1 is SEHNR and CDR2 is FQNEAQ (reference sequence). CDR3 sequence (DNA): TGTGCCAGCAGTTCTACTAGCGGGACAACCTACGAGCAGTACTTC. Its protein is CASSSTSGTTYEQYF.

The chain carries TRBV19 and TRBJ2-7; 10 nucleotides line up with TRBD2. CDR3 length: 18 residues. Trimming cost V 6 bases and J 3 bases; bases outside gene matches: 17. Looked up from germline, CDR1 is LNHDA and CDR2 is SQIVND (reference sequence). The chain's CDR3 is CASRQGSSGSPFLYEQYF. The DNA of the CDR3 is TGTGCCAGTAGACAGGGTTCTAGCGGGAGCCCGTTTCTCTACGAGCAGTACTTC.

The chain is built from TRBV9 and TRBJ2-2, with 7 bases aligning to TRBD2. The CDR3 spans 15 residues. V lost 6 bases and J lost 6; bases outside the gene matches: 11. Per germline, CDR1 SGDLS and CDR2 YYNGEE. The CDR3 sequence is CASTPLAGAAGELFF. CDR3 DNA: TGTGCCAGCACCCCATTGGCGGGAGCGGCCGGGGAGCTGTTTTTT.